This T cell receptor beta chain was sequenced in a study of CD8+ T cells in alopecia areata. Study-level background: Disease severity was quantified as SALT score of affected scalp area.

V was pared by 6 bases and J by 6 bases, with 7 bases of the junction left unmatched. The germline CDR1 and CDR2 sequences are KGHSH and LQKENI. The CDR3 has 13 amino acids. Reverse transcription of extracted RNA yielded cDNA, which provided the sequencing template. Measured with immunoSEQ multiplex PCR; TCRdb has only the in-frame clones, and not every one. The sample includes under 200,000 clones, around three fifths of them seen just once. Described treatment: oral pan-JAK inhibitor, 5-10 mg twice daily. The sequencing used CD4+ T cells sorted from blood, collected at week 24, from a patient treated with tofacitinib. This sequence joins TRBV18 and TRBJ1-2, with 7 bases matching TRBD1. The clonotype comes from a human donor with alopecia areata. For the CDR3, the DNA is TGTGCCAGCTCGCGTGACAGGGACGATGGCTACACCTTC. This gives the protein CASSRDRDDGYTF.